This entry is about one T cell receptor beta chain. The source of the sample is a study of blood T cell repertoires in COVID-19. About the study: Material from acute and convalescent COVID-19 was sourced from the United States, Italy and Spain. The analysed material was cDNA or gDNA that came from T cells, B-cell-depleted T cells, or PBMCs.

CDR3 length equals 12 residues. Germline loops: CDR1 WNHNN, CDR2 SYGVQD (reference sequence). V lost 2 bases and J lost 4, with 5 bases in between. Methods used by the authors: Amplified reference gene primers provided the basis for estimating nucleated cell counts. Clones were read by immunoSEQ multiplex PCR, and TCRdb kept only the in-frame ones, dropping some. V and J calls and clone size are as listed in that table; D and trimming were resolved from the DNA. Of 55,000 to 65,000 clones in the sample, 87% were seen once. This clonotype was sampled from a human donor with acute or convalescent COVID-19. The donor label of this sample is uncertain. The chain joins TRBV10-1 to TRBJ1-2; D call uncertain. What was sequenced was peripheral blood. CDR3 sequence: CASSEEGYGYTF. The CDR3, as DNA: TGCGCCAGCAGTGAGGAGGGCTATGGCTACACCTTC.